The sequence of this T cell receptor beta chain was determined in a study of cytomegalovirus exposure and HLA in healthy donors. This clone is a singleton in its sample. The CDR3 is 14 amino acids. Germline CDR1 LNHNV, CDR2 YYDKDF (reference sequence). J gave up 6 bases and V 6 bases, and 8 bases lay outside the gene matches. The PCR contained 60 Vbeta and 13 Jbeta primers. The assay was immunoSEQ multiplex PCR, and TCRdb's table has in-frame clones only and misses some. The sample lists about 130,000 clones, 80% occurring once. This sequence originates from a middle-aged woman in good health and CMV-seronegative. Specimen: PBMCs. V and J are TRBV15 and TRBJ1-2; 9 nucleotides line up with TRBD1. The CDR3 region has the DNA TGTGCCACCAGGGAGCGACAGGGGGACGATGGCTACACCTTC. Protein: CATRERQGDDGYTF.